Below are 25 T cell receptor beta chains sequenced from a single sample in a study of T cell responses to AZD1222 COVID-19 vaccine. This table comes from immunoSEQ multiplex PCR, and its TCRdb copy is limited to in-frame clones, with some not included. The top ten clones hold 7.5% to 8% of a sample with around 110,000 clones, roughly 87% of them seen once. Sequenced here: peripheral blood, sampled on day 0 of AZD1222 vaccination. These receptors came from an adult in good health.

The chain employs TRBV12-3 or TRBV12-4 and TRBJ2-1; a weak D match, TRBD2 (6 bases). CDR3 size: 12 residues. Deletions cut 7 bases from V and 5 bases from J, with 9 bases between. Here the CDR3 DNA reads TGTGCCAGCATGGAGGGGAACAATGAGCAGTTCTTC. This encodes CASMEGNNEQFF.

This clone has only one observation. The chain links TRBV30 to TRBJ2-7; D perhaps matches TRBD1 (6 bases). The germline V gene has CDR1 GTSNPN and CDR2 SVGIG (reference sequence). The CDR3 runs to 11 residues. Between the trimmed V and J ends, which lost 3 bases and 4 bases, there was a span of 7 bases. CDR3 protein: CAWRGAYEQYF. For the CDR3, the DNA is TGTGCCTGGAGGGGGGCTTACGAGCAGTACTTC. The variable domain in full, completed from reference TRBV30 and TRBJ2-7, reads SQTIHQWPATLVQPVGSPLSLECTVEGTSNPNLYWYRQAAGRGLQLLFYSVGIGQISSEVPQNLSASRPQDRQFILSSKKLLLSDSGFYLCAWRGAYEQYFGPGTRLTVT.

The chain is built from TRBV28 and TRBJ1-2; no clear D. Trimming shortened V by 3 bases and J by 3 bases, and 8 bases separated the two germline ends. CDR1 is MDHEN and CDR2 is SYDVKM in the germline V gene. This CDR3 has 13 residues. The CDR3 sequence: CASSLPSDYGYTF. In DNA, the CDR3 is TGTGCCAGCAGTTTGCCCTCTGACTATGGCTACACCTTC.

Here the CDR3 reads CAWSLGFSGNTIYF. CDR3 DNA: TGTGCCTGGAGCTTAGGGTTCTCTGGAAACACCATATATTTT. This chain links TRBV30 with TRBJ1-3, with D unclear. Germline V CDR1 and CDR2: GTSNPN, SVGIG (reference sequence). V gave up 3 bases and J gave up 0 bases, with 9 bases separating them. The CDR3 is 14 amino acids.

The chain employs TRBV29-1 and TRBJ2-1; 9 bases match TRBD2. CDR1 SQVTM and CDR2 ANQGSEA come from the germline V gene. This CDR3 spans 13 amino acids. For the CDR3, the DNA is TGCAGTTCCGTGGCGGGGGGGCCGAATGAGCAGTTCTTC. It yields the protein CSSVAGGPNEQFF.

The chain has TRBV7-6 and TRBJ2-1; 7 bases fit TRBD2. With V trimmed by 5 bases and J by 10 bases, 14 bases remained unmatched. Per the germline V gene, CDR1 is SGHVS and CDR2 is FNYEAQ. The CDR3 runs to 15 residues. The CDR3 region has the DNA TGTGCCAGCAGCCTTCTAGCGGAGTTACCAGGGGAGCAGTTCTTC. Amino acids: CASSLLAELPGEQFF.

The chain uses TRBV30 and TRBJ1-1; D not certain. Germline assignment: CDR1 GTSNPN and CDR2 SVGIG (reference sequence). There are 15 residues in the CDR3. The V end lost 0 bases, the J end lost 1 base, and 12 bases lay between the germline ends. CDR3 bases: TGTGCCTGGAGTGTATTTCAGGTACGGAACACTGAAGCTTTCTTT. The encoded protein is CAWSVFQVRNTEAFF.

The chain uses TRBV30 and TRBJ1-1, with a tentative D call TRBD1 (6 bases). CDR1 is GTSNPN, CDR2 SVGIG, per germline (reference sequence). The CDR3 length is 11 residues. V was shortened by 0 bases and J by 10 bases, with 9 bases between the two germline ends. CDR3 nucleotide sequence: TGTGCCTGGAGTGTAACAGGGTTAGCTTTCTTT. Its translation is CAWSVTGLAFF.

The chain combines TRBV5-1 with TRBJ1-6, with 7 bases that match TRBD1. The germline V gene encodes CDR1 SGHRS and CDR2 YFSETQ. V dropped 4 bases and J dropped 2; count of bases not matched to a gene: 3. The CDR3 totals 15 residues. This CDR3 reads CASSQTGAYNSPLHF. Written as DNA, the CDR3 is TGCGCCAGCAGCCAAACAGGGGCCTATAATTCACCCCTCCACTTT.

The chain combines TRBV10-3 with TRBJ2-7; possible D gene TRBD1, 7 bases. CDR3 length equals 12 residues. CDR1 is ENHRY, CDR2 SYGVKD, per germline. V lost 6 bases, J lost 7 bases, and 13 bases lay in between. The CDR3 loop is CAIREGASEQYF. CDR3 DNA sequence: TGTGCCATCAGGGAGGGGGCGAGTGAGCAGTACTTC.

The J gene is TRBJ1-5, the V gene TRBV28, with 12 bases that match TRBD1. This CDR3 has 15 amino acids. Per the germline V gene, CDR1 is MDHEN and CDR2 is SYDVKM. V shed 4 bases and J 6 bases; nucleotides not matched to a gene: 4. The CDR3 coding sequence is TGTGCCAGCAGTTACATGGGACAGGGGGCTCAGCCCCAGCATTTT. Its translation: CASSYMGQGAQPQHF.

CDR3 region: CASSLGDQPQHF. The CDR3 DNA sequence: TGTGCCAGCAGCCTCGGGGATCAGCCCCAGCATTTT. The rearrangement uses TRBV4-2 and TRBJ1-5; D is uncertain. The germline V and J ends were trimmed by 4 bases and 5 bases, with 6 bases remaining between them. This CDR3 contains 12 residues. Germline V lookup: CDR1 LGHNA, CDR2 YNFKEQ.

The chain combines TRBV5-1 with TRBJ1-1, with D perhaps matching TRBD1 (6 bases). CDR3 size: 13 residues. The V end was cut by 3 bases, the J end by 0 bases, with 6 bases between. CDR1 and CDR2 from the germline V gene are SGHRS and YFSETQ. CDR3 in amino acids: CASSSGVNTEAFF. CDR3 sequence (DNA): TGCGCCAGCAGCTCAGGGGTGAACACTGAAGCTTTCTTT.

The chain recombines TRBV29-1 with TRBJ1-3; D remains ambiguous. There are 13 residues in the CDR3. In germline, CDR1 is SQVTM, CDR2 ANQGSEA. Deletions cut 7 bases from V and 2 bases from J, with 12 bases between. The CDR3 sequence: CSASVEAGNTIYF. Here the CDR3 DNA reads TGCAGCGCTTCAGTGGAAGCTGGAAACACCATATATTTT. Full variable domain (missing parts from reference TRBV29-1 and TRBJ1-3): SAVISQKPSRDICQRGTSLTIQCQVDSQVTMMFWYRQQPGQSLTLIATANQGSEATYESGFVIDKFPISRPNLTFSTLTVSNMSPEDSSIYLCSASVEAGNTIYFGEGSWLTVV.

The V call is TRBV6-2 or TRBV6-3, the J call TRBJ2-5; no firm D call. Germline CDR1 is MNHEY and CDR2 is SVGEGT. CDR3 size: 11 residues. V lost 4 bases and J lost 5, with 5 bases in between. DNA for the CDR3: TGTGCCAGCAGTTCCTGGGAGACCCAGTACTTC. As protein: CASSSWETQYF.

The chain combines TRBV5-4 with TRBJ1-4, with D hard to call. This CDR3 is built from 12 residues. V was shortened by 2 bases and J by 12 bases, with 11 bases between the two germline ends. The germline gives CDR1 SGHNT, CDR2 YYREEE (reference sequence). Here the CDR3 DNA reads TGTGCCAGCAGCTTTCCTACCTCGCAACTGTTTTTT. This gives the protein CASSFPTSQLFF.

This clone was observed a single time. The DNA for the CDR3 is TGTGCCAGCAGCTTGGCTGCAGGATCTGGCTACACCTTC. It translates to CASSLAAGSGYTF. This rearrangement joins TRBV5-6 to TRBJ1-2, with D uncertain. Trimming removed 0 bases at V and 7 bases at J, with 10 bases between. The CDR3 is made up of 13 amino acids. The germline V gene has CDR1 SGHDT and CDR2 YYEEEE.

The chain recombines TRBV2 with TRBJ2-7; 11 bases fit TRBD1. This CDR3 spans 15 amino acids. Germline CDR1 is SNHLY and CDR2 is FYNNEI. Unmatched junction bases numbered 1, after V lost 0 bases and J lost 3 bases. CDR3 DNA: TGTGCCAGCAGTGAAGCTGGGACAGGGGGCTACGAGCAGTACTTC. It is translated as CASSEAGTGGYEQYF.

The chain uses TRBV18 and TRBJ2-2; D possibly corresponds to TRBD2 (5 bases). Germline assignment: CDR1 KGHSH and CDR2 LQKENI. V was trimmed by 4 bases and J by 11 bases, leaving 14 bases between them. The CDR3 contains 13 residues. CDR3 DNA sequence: TGTGCCAGCTCACTAGGGAGTTTGAGAGAGCTGTTTTTT. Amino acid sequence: CASSLGSLRELFF.

The CDR3 DNA follows: TGTGCCAGCAGCCAAGTTCGATCGGATTCACCCCTCCACTTT. It translates to CASSQVRSDSPLHF. This sequence joins TRBV14 and TRBJ1-6; no reliable D call. The germline CDR1 and CDR2 sequences are SGHDN and FVKESK. V lost 1 base to trimming and J lost 8 bases, with 9 bases between them. CDR3 length: 14 amino acids.

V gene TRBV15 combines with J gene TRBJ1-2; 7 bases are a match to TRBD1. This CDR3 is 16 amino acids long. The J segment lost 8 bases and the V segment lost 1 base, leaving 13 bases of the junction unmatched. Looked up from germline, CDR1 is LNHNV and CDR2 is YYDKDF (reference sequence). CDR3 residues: CATSRGGTGAKEGYTF. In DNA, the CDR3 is TGTGCCACCAGCAGAGGTGGTACAGGGGCCAAGGAGGGCTACACCTTC. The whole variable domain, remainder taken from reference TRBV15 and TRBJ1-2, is DAMVIQNPRYQVTQFGKPVTLSCSQTLNHNVMYWYQQKSSQAPKLLFHYYDKDFNNEADTPDNFQSRRPNTSFCFLDIRSPGLGDTAMYLCATSRGGTGAKEGYTFGSGTRLTVV.

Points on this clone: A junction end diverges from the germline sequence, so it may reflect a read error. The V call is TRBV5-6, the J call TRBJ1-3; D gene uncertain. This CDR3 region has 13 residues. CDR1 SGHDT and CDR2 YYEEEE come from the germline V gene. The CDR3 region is CASSLGGDGSQFF. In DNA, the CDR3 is TGTGCCAGCAGCTTGGGAGGTGACGGCAGCCAGTTTTTT. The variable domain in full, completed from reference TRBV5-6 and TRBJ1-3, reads DAGVTQSPTHLIKTRGQQVTLRCSPKSGHDTVSWYQQALGQGPQFIFQYYEEEERQRGNFPDRFSGHQFPNYSSELNVNALLLGDSALYLCASSLGGDGSQFFGEGSWLTVV.

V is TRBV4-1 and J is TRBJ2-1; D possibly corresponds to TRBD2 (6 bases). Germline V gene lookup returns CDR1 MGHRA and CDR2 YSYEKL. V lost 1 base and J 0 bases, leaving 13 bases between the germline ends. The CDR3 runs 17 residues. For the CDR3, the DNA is TGCGCCAGCAGCCAAGCGGCTAGCGCGAGCTCCTACAATGAGCAGTTCTTC. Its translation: CASSQAASASSYNEQFF.

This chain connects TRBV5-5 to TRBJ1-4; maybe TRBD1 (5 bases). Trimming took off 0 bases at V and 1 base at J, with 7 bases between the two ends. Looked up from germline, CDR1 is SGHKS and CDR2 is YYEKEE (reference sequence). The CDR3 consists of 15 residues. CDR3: CASSLARGTNEKLFF. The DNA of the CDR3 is TGTGCCAGCAGCTTGGCGAGGGGAACTAATGAAAAACTGTTTTTT.

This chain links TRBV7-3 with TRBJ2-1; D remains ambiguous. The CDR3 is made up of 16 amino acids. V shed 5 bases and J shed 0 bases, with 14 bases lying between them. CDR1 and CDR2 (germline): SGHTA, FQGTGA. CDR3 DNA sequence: TGTGCCAGCAGCCGATCCGGGCCGACCTCCTACAATGAGCAGTTCTTC. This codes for CASSRSGPTSYNEQFF. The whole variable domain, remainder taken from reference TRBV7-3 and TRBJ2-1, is GAGVSQTPSNKVTEKGKYVELRCDPISGHTALYWYRQSLGQGPEFLIYFQGTGAADDSGLPNDRFFAVRPEGSVSTLKIQRTERGDSAVYLCASSRSGPTSYNEQFFGPGTRLTVL.